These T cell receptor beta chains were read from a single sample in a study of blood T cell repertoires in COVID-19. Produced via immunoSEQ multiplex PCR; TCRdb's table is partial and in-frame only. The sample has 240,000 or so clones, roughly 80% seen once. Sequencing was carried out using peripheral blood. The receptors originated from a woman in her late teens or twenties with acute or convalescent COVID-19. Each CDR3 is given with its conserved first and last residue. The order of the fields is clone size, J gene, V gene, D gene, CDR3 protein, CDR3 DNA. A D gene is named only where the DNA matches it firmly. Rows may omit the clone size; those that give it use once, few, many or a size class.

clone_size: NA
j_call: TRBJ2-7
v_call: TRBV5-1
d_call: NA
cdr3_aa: CASSLAGTPFSYEQYF
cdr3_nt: TGCGCCAGCAGCTTGGCGGGAACACCCTTCTCCTACGAGCAGTACTTC

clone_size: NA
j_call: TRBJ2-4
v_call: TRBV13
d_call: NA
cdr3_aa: CASSLGLKHLRDNKNIQYF
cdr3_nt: TGTGCCAGCAGCTTAGGGTTAAAACATCTACGGGACAACAAAAACATTCAGTACTTC

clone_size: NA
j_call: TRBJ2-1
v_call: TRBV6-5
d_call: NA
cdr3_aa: CASSYLSAHEQFF
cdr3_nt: TGTGCCAGCAGTTACCTCTCCGCGCATGAGCAGTTCTTC

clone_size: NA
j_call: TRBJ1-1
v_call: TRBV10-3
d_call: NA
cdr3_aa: CASSVNTEAFF
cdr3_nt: TGTGCCAGCTCAGTGAACACTGAAGCTTTCTTT

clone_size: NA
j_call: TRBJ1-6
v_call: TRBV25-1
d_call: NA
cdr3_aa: CASSEAPDSNSPLHF
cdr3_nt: TGTGCCAGCAGTGAAGCGCCAGACTCTAATTCACCCCTCCACTTT

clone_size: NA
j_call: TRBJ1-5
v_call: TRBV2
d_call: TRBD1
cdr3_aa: CASSVRGRGNQPQHF
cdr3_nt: TGTGCCAGCAGTGTTAGGGGGCGCGGTAATCAGCCCCAGCATTTT

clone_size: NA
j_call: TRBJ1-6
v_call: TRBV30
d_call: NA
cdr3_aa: CAWSEQTYNSPLHF
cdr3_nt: TGTGCCTGGAGTGAACAGACCTATAATTCACCCCTCCACTTT

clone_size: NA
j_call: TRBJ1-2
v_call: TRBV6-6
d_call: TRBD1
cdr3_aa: CASSAAQGAGYTF
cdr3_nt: TGTGCCAGCAGCGCCGCGCAGGGGGCTGGCTACACCTTC

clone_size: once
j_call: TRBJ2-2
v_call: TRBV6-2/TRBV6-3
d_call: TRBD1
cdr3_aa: CASSYNSWTGNTGELFF
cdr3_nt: TGTGCCAGCAGTTACAACTCCTGGACAGGGAACACCGGGGAGCTGTTTTTT

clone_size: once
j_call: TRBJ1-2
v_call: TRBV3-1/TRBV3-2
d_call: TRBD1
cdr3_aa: CASSQGAPTTGVSGYTF
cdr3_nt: TGTGCCAGCAGCCAAGGTGCCCCAACGACAGGGGTCAGCGGCTACACCTTC

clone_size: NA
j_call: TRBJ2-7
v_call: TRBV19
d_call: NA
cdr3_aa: CASSIGPSASYEQYF
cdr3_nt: TGTGCCAGTAGTATTGGGCCTAGCGCCTCCTACGAGCAGTACTTC

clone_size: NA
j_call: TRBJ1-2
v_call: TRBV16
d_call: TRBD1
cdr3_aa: CASSGQGNYGYTF
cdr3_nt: TGTGCCAGCAGCGGACAGGGAAACTATGGCTACACCTTC

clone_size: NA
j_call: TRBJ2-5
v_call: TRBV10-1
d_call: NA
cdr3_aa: CASSGDNSISQETQYF
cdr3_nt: TGCGCCAGCTCAGGGGACAATTCCATCTCTCAAGAGACCCAGTACTTC

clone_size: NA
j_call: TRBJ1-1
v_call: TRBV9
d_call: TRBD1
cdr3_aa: CASSGRQGALNTEAFF
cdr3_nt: TGTGCCAGCAGCGGCCGACAGGGCGCCTTGAACACTGAAGCTTTCTTT

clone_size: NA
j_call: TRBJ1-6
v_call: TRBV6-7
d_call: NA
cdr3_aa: CASTLTTKGGGHSPLHF
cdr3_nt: TGTGCCAGCACCCTTACGACCAAGGGCGGGGGACATTCACCCCTCCACTTT

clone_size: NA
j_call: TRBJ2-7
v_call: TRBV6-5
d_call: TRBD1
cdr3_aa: CASSSDRNSYEQYF
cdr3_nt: TGTGCCAGCAGTTCGGACAGGAACTCCTACGAGCAGTACTTC

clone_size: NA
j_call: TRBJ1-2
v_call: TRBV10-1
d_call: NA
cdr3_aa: CASSERGFYGYTF
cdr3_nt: TGCGCCAGCAGTGAAAGGGGGTTTTATGGCTACACCTTC

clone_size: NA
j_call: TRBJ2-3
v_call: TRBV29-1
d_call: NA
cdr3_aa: CSVEGEDTDTQYF
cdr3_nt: TGCAGCGTTGAAGGAGAAGACACAGATACGCAGTATTTT

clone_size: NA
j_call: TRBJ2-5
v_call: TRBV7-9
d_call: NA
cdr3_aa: CASSPLTVGPNQETQYF
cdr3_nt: TGTGCCAGCAGCCCCCTCACAGTGGGGCCGAACCAAGAGACCCAGTACTTC

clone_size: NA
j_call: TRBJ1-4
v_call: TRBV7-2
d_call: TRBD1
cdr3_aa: CASSLRPLGTGVEKLFF
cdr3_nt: TGTGCCAGCAGCTTACGTCCACTCGGGACAGGGGTGGAGAAACTGTTTTTT

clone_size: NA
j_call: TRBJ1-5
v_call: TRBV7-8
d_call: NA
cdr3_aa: CASSPGQLGNQPQHF
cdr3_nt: TGTGCCAGCAGCCCTGGACAGCTTGGAAATCAGCCCCAGCATTTT

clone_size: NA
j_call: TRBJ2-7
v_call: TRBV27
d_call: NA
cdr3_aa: CASSLLGGGEQYF
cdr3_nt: TGTGCCAGCAGTTTGTTGGGGGGAGGCGAGCAGTACTTC

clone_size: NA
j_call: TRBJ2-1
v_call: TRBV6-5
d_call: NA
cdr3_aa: CASRGTGRPNEQFF
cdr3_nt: TGTGCCAGCAGGGGAACCGGGAGACCCAATGAGCAGTTCTTC

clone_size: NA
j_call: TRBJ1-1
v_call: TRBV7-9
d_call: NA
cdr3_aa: CASSLGTGRDTEAFF
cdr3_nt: TGTGCCAGCAGCTTAGGAACAGGGAGGGACACTGAAGCTTTCTTT

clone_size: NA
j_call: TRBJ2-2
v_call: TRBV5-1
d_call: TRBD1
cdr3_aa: CASSLHGQGANTGELFF
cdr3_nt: TGCGCCAGCAGCCTCCATGGACAGGGGGCGAACACCGGGGAGCTGTTTTTT

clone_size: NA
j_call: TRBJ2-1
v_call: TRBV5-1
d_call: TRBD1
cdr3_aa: CASSLEGQTYNEQFF
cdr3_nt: TGCGCCAGCAGCTTGGAGGGACAGACCTACAATGAGCAGTTCTTC

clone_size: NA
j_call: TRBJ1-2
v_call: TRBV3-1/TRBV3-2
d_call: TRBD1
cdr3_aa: CASSQAGQGWIYGYTF
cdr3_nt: TGTGCCAGCAGCCAAGCCGGACAGGGCTGGATCTATGGCTACACCTTC

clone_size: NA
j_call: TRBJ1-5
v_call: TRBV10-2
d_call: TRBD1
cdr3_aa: CASSDRAGGQPQHF
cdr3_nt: TGCGCCAGCAGTGATCGGGCAGGGGGCCAGCCCCAGCATTTT

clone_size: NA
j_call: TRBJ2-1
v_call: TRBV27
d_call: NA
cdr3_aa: CASSLVLQSSYNEQFF
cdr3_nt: TGTGCCAGCAGTTTGGTCTTACAGAGCTCCTACAATGAGCAGTTCTTC

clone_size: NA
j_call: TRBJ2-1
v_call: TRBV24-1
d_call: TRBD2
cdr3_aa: CATSDTGTSGVNEQFF
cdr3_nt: TGTGCCACCAGTGATACCGGGACTAGCGGGGTAAATGAGCAGTTCTTC

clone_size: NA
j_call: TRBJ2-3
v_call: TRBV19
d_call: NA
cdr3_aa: CATQSGGIYTDTQYF
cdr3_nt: TGTGCCACCCAGTCCGGCGGGATCTACACAGATACGCAGTATTTT

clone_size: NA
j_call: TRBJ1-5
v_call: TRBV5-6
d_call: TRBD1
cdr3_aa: CASSLWQGAQPQHF
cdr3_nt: TGTGCCAGCAGCTTGTGGCAGGGGGCACAGCCCCAGCATTTT

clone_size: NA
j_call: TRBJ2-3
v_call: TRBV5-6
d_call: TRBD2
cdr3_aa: CASSLGLAGADTQYF
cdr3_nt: TGTGCCAGCAGCCTTGGACTAGCGGGAGCAGATACGCAGTATTTT

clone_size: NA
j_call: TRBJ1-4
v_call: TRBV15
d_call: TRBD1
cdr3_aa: CATSRDRAGEKLFF
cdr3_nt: TGTGCCACCAGCAGGGACAGGGCAGGGGAAAAACTGTTTTTT

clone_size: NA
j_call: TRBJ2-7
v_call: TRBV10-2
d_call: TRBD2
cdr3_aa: CASSETSGAYEQYF
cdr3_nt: TGCGCCAGCAGTGAGACTAGCGGGGCATACGAGCAGTACTTC

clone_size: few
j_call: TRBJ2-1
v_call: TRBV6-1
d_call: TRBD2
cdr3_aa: CASSEPGLAFNEQFF
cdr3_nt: TGTGCCAGCAGTGAGCCAGGACTAGCGTTCAATGAGCAGTTCTTC

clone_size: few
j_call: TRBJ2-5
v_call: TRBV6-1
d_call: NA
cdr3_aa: CASSEASPIETQYF
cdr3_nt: TGTGCCAGCAGTGAAGCCAGTCCGATCGAGACCCAGTACTTC

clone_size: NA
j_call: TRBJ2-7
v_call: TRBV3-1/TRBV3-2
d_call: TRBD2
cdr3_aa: CASSQDGTSGMSWYEQYF
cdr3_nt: TGTGCCAGCAGCCAAGATGGGACTAGCGGGATGTCTTGGTACGAGCAGTACTTC

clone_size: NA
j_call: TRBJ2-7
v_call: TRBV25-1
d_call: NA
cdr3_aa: CASAPGSHQLKQYF
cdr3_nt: TGTGCCAGCGCTCCAGGGTCCCATCAGTTAAAGCAGTACTTC

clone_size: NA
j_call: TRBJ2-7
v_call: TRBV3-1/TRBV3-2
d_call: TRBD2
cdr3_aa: CASSQTPLAGVSYEQYF
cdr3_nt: TGTGCCAGCAGCCAGACCCCCCTAGCGGGAGTATCCTACGAGCAGTACTTC

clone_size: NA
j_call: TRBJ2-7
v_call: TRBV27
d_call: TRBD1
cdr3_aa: CASSPGQGTYEQYF
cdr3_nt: TGTGCCAGCAGCCCGGGACAGGGGACATACGAGCAGTACTTC

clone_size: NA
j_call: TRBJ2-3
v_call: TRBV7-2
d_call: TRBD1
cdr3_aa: CASRATGVKTDTQYF
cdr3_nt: TGTGCCAGCAGAGCGACAGGGGTTAAGACAGATACGCAGTATTTT